Below, 31 T cell receptor beta chains from the same sample are listed, as sequenced in a study of blood T cell repertoires in COVID-19. Measured with immunoSEQ multiplex PCR; TCRdb has only the in-frame clones, and not every one. In the table there are roughly 80,000 clones, over 75% of which are singletons. The sample was peripheral blood. Receptors originate from a man over 45 with acute or convalescent COVID-19.

CDR3 in amino acids: CASSLSYQETQYF. CDR3 sequence (DNA): TGTGCCAGCAGCTTGAGCTACCAAGAGACCCAGTACTTC. This sequence joins TRBV7-3 and TRBJ2-5; D uncertain. With 3 bases removed from V and 0 bases from J, the gap between germline ends came to 5 bases. The CDR3 sequence is 13 residues long. From germline, CDR1 is SGHTA and CDR2 FQGTGA. The variable domain in full, completed from reference TRBV7-3 and TRBJ2-5, reads GAGVSQTPSNKVTEKGKYVELRCDPISGHTALYWYRQSLGQGPEFLIYFQGTGAADDSGLPNDRFFAVRPEGSVSTLKIQRTERGDSAVYLCASSLSYQETQYFGPGTRLLVL.

V gene TRBV4-2 combines with J gene TRBJ1-1, with D possibly matching TRBD1 (5 bases). The CDR3 consists of 15 residues. V was shortened by 2 bases and J by 1 base, with 11 bases between the two germline ends. The germline gives CDR1 LGHNA, CDR2 YNFKEQ. CDR3 sequence reads: CASSQQNDRNTEAFF. DNA for the CDR3: TGTGCCAGCAGCCAACAAAACGACAGGAACACTGAAGCTTTCTTT.

J is TRBJ2-3 and V is TRBV5-1; D gene uncertain. Germline V lookup: CDR1 SGHRS, CDR2 YFSETQ. The germline V and J ends were trimmed by 6 bases and 14 bases, with 19 bases remaining between them. This CDR3 has 12 residues. This chain's CDR3 is CASTNSVGVLYF. CDR3 in DNA: TGCGCCAGCACTAACTCAGTCGGAGTCCTGTATTTT.

V and J are TRBV11-2 and TRBJ2-3, with no clear D. V lost 3 bases to trimming and J lost 5 bases, with 12 bases between them. Germline V gene lookup returns CDR1 SGHAT and CDR2 FQNNGV. CDR3 length: 14 amino acids. CDR3 region: CASSFSRSLDTQYF. CDR3 in DNA: TGTGCCAGCAGCTTCTCGCGTAGCTTAGATACGCAGTATTTT. The variable domain in full, completed from reference TRBV11-2 and TRBJ2-3, reads EAGVAQSPRYKIIEKRQSVAFWCNPISGHATLYWYQQILGQGPKLLIQFQNNGVVDDSQLPKDRFSAERLKGVDSTLKIQPAKLEDSAVYLCASSFSRSLDTQYFGPGTRLTVL.

This rearrangement joins TRBV19 to TRBJ2-2, with D possibly matching TRBD2 (5 bases). The V end was cut by 8 bases, the J end by 0 bases, with 10 bases between. Looked up from germline, CDR1 is LNHDA and CDR2 is SQIVND (reference sequence). The CDR3 is made up of 14 amino acids. Written as DNA, the CDR3 is TGTGCCAGTTCACGGGGTGCGAACACCGGGGAGCTGTTTTTT. Its translation: CASSRGANTGELFF. Filled out from reference TRBV19 and TRBJ2-2, the complete variable domain reads DGGITQSPKYLFRKEGQNVTLSCEQNLNHDAMYWYRQDPGQGLRLIYYSQIVNDFQKGDIAEGYSVSREKKESFPLTVTSAQKNPTAFYLCASSRGANTGELFFGEGSRLTVL.

This clone was found once. The chain has TRBV18 and TRBJ1-4, with 9 bases lining up with TRBD1. Germline-derived CDR1 and CDR2 are KGHSH and LQKENI. The CDR3 consists of 19 residues. V lost 2 bases and J lost 12; bases outside the gene matches: 22. This CDR3 reads CASSPALVLPGQGSKELFF. The CDR3 DNA sequence: TGTGCCAGCTCACCAGCTCTCGTTCTGCCGGGACAGGGTTCCAAAGAACTGTTTTTT.

The chain joins TRBV7-2 to TRBJ2-7, with D tentatively TRBD1 (5 bases). Germline CDR1 is SGHTA and CDR2 is FQGNSA. V lost 4 bases and J 4 bases, leaving 8 bases between the germline ends. The CDR3 length is 12 residues. The CDR3 reads CASSSDTYEQYF. The CDR3 DNA reads TGTGCCAGCAGCTCGGACACTTACGAGCAGTACTTC.

V is TRBV3-1 (or the pseudogene TRBV3-2) and J is TRBJ1-6; D is perhaps TRBD1 (6 bases). CDR1 is LGHDT, CDR2 YNNKEL, per germline (reference sequence). V lost 2 bases and J lost 8, with 13 bases in between. The CDR3 totals 15 residues. CDR3 in DNA: TGTGCCAGCAGCCAAAACAGGGTTAGGGATTCACCCCTCCACTTT. Translation: CASSQNRVRDSPLHF.

The J gene is TRBJ2-1, the V gene TRBV9; D is ambiguous. V was cut by 4 bases and J by 4 bases, with 6 bases left in between. Per germline, CDR1 SGDLS and CDR2 YYNGEE. The CDR3 consists of 12 residues. The CDR3 nucleotides are TGTGCCAGCAGCCTCAGGTACAATGAGCAGTTCTTC. It translates to CASSLRYNEQFF. Variable domain in full (rest from reference TRBV9 and TRBJ2-1): DSGVTQTPKHLITATGQRVTLRCSPRSGDLSVYWYQQSLDQGLQFLIQYYNGEERAKGNILERFSAQQFPDLHSELNLSSLELGDSALYFCASSLRYNEQFFGPGTRLTVL.

The rearrangement joins TRBV15 to TRBJ1-1; D gene unclear. V was pared by 9 bases and J by 5 bases, with 13 bases between. CDR1 and CDR2 from the germline V gene are LNHNV and YYDKDF (reference sequence). The CDR3 is made up of 12 amino acids. CDR3 DNA: TGTGCCACGAAGGCGGGCGGGACTGAAGCTTTCTTT. This sequence encodes CATKAGGTEAFF.

This sequence joins TRBV3-1 (or the pseudogene TRBV3-2) and TRBJ1-1; no firm D call. Trimming shortened V by 1 base and J by 1 base, and 7 bases separated the two germline ends. The CDR3 spans 14 residues. CDR1 LGHDT and CDR2 YNNKEL come from the germline V gene (reference sequence). CDR3 protein: CASSQVGPNTEAFF. For the CDR3, the DNA is TGTGCCAGCAGCCAAGTTGGGCCGAACACTGAAGCTTTCTTT.

V and J are TRBV19 and TRBJ2-3; the match to TRBD2 covers 9 bases. V was pared by 0 bases and J by 0 bases, with 10 bases of the junction left unmatched. Germline V gene sequence: CDR1 LNHDA, CDR2 SQIVND (reference sequence). The CDR3 runs 19 residues. CDR3 sequence (DNA): TGTGCCAGTAGTATAGAGGCCAGCGGGGGGTTCTCTAGCACAGATACGCAGTATTTT. Its protein product is CASSIEASGGFSSTDTQYF.

V gene TRBV7-9 combines with J gene TRBJ1-1; weak D call: TRBD1 (5 bases). Germline lookup yields CDR1 SEHNR and CDR2 FQNEAQ (reference sequence). Trimming left V 2 bases short and J 5 bases short, with 15 bases between. This CDR3 spans 15 amino acids. The CDR3: CASSLYPGGTTEAFF. In DNA form, the CDR3 reads TGTGCCAGCAGCTTATACCCCGGGGGTACGACTGAAGCTTTCTTT.

The rearrangement links TRBV4-3 to TRBJ1-3; D not certain. Deletions cut 0 bases from V and 3 bases from J, with 12 bases between. Germline loops: CDR1 LGHNA, CDR2 YSLEER. The CDR3 runs to 16 residues. CDR3 residues: CASSQDRLRGGNTIYF. Written as DNA, the CDR3 is TGCGCCAGCAGCCAAGACCGTCTCCGGGGTGGAAACACCATATATTTT.

In its sample, this clone was seen a few times. The chain carries TRBV6-5 and TRBJ1-6; 7 positions match TRBD1. The CDR3 loop spans 16 amino acids. Germline CDR1 is MNHEY and CDR2 is SVGAGI. V lost 0 bases to trimming and J lost 6 bases; unmatched junction nucleotides: 5. CDR3: CASSYSRQGSNSPLHF. The CDR3, as DNA: TGTGCCAGCAGTTACTCGCGACAGGGTTCTAATTCACCCCTCCACTTT.

This chain uses TRBV3-1 (or the pseudogene TRBV3-2) with TRBJ1-2, with a tentative D call TRBD1 (6 bases). CDR1 and CDR2 (germline): LGHDT, YNNKEL (reference sequence). The CDR3 runs to 15 residues. Between the trimmed V and J ends, which lost 0 bases and 8 bases, there was a span of 16 bases. The CDR3: CASSQDLGGAGGYTF. The CDR3 coding sequence is TGTGCCAGCAGCCAAGATTTAGGGGGGGCCGGGGGCTACACCTTC.

V gene TRBV6-5 combines with J gene TRBJ2-5; TRBD1 matches at 8 bases. Trimming took 0 bases from V and 6 from J; bases not matched to a gene: 3. The CDR3 covers 14 residues. Germline lookup yields CDR1 MNHEY and CDR2 SVGAGI. In nucleotides, the CDR3 is TGTGCCAGCAGTTACTCGACAGGGGAGAAGACCCAGTACTTC. It specifies CASSYSTGEKTQYF.

This chain uses TRBV4-2 with TRBJ2-3, with D possibly TRBD2 on 6 matching bases. Germline CDR1 reads LGHNA; CDR2 reads YNFKEQ. The CDR3 contains 14 residues. Trimming cost V 1 base and J 3 bases, with 8 bases left between them. CDR3 sequence (DNA): TGTGCCAGCAGCCAAGGACTAGGGACAGATACGCAGTATTTT. Translating gives CASSQGLGTDTQYF.

The chain has TRBV7-2 and TRBJ1-4; no definite D call. Germline values: CDR1 SGHTA, CDR2 FQGNSA. This CDR3 has 12 residues. The V and J ends lost 3 bases and 5 bases respectively, with 4 bases between them. CDR3 residues: CASSFQNEKLFF. In DNA form, the CDR3 reads TGTGCCAGCAGCTTCCAGAATGAAAAACTGTTTTTT. The whole variable domain, filled in from reference TRBV7-2 and TRBJ1-4, reads GAGVSQSPSNKVTEKGKDVELRCDPISGHTALYWYRQSLGQGLEFLIYFQGNSAPDKSGLPSDRFSAERTGGSVSTLTIQRTQQEDSAVYLCASSFQNEKLFFGSGTQLSVL.

This clone came up once. The J gene is TRBJ1-3, the V gene TRBV5-1, with D possibly matching TRBD1 (5 bases). Germline lookup yields CDR1 SGHRS and CDR2 YFSETQ. The ends were cut back, 0 bases at V and 7 bases at J, with 11 bases in the middle. The CDR3 has 14 residues. In DNA, the CDR3 is TGCGCCAGCAGCTTGGACAGGCCAGGGAACACCATATATTTT. Translated, it gives CASSLDRPGNTIYF.

The rearrangement uses TRBV4-3 and TRBJ2-4; 13 bases match TRBD2. The CDR3 covers 17 residues. J gave up 7 bases and V 4 bases, and 10 bases lay outside the gene matches. Germline assignment: CDR1 LGHNA and CDR2 YSLEER. The CDR3 sequence: CASSPRTSGSVGNIQYF. Here the CDR3 DNA reads TGCGCCAGCAGCCCAAGGACTAGCGGGAGTGTTGGGAACATTCAGTACTTC.

The gene calls are TRBV15 and TRBJ1-1; the D is unclear. Germline CDR1 is LNHNV and CDR2 is YYDKDF (reference sequence). The length of the CDR3 is 14 residues. The V end lost 5 bases, the J end lost 3 bases, and 13 bases lay between the germline ends. The CDR3 region has the DNA TGTGCCACCAGCCGCCCAACCGGGGACACTGAAGCTTTCTTT. It yields the protein CATSRPTGDTEAFF.

This clone showed up just once. J is TRBJ2-5 and V is TRBV7-2; the match to TRBD1 covers 8 bases. The V segment lost 6 bases and the J segment 3 bases; nucleotides outside the gene matches: 6. Per the germline V gene, CDR1 is SGHTA and CDR2 is FQGNSA. The CDR3 is 14 residues long. The CDR3 nucleotides read TGTGCCAGCAGTCCAGGGGGCGGGGAAGAGACCCAGTACTTC. As protein: CASSPGGGEETQYF. The variable domain in full, with the rest retrieved from reference TRBV7-2 and TRBJ2-5, is GAGVSQSPSNKVTEKGKDVELRCDPISGHTALYWYRQSLGQGLEFLIYFQGNSAPDKSGLPSDRFSAERTGGSVSTLTIQRTQQEDSAVYLCASSPGGGEETQYFGPGTRLLVL.

Remarks on this clone: Other nucleotide sequences in the sample specify the same CDR3. The chain is built from TRBV9 and TRBJ1-1, with TRBD1 identical over 8 bases. Per the germline V gene, CDR1 is SGDLS and CDR2 is YYNGEE. CDR3 length: 14 amino acids. Germline trimming cut 0 bases from V and 5 bases from J; bases unmatched to any gene: 3. CDR3 residues: CASSVDRGRTEAFF. CDR3 DNA sequence: TGTGCCAGCAGCGTAGACAGGGGGAGGACTGAAGCTTTCTTT.

This chain links TRBV6-1 with TRBJ1-3, with D unclear. The CDR3 runs 16 residues. CDR1 and CDR2 from the germline V gene are MNHNS and SASEGT. Trimming took off 0 bases at V and 4 bases at J, with 13 bases between the two ends. The chain's CDR3 is CASSEAPDAVGNTIYF. The CDR3 bases are TGTGCCAGCAGTGAAGCTCCTGATGCGGTCGGAAACACCATATATTTT.

This sequence joins TRBV28 and TRBJ2-2; D possibly corresponds to TRBD2 (6 bases). There are 16 residues in the CDR3. V lost 6 bases and J lost 3, with 17 bases in between. CDR1 and CDR2 (germline): MDHEN, SYDVKM. The CDR3 nucleotides are TGTGCCAGCAGGCCGTCATCGGCTAGCGACACCGGGGAGCTGTTTTTT. Translated, it gives CASRPSSASDTGELFF.

This chain connects TRBV4-2 to TRBJ2-2; D ambiguous. The length of the CDR3 is 15 residues. Per the germline V gene, CDR1 is LGHNA and CDR2 is YNFKEQ. V was cut by 0 bases and J by 3 bases, with 8 bases left in between. In DNA form, the CDR3 reads TGTGCCAGCAGCCAAGAGAGTAGCCACACCGGGGAGCTGTTTTTT. As protein: CASSQESSHTGELFF.

This chain's CDR3 is CASSPTADRGRVGELFF. The DNA for the CDR3 is TGTGCCAGCAGCCCGACAGCGGACAGGGGGCGCGTCGGGGAGCTGTTTTTT. The chain links TRBV3-1 (or the pseudogene TRBV3-2) to TRBJ2-2, with 11 bases matching TRBD1. The V gene end was trimmed by 4 bases and the J gene end by 7 bases; junction bases not matched to a gene: 11. The CDR3 runs to 17 residues. The germline CDR1 and CDR2 sequences are LGHDT and YNNKEL (reference sequence).

This clone was counted between two and nine times. The genes are TRBV27 and TRBJ1-5; possibly TRBD1 for D (5 bases). V was cut by 0 bases and J by 5 bases, with 14 bases left in between. The CDR3 covers 16 residues. Germline V gives CDR1 MNHEY, CDR2 SMNVEV (reference sequence). CDR3 protein: CASSLSWGVLDQPQHF. The DNA for the CDR3 is TGTGCCAGCAGTTTATCTTGGGGGGTTCTGGATCAGCCCCAGCATTTT.

The chain has TRBV2 and TRBJ1-6, with 8 positions matching TRBD1. The germline V gene has CDR1 SNHLY and CDR2 FYNNEI. The CDR3 has 16 residues. V lost 6 bases to trimming and J lost 6 bases; unmatched junction nucleotides: 10. The CDR3 region is CASRVQGVFGNSPLHF. DNA for the CDR3: TGTGCCAGCAGAGTACAGGGGGTATTTGGTAATTCACCCCTCCACTTT.

Ten or more counts support this clone. This chain links TRBV7-9 with TRBJ2-2; 15 bases agree with TRBD2. This CDR3 region has 19 residues. Germline V gene data show CDR1 as SEHNR and CDR2 as FQNEAQ (reference sequence). The junction had 16 bases not matched to a gene; V was cut back by 5 bases and J by 9 bases. The CDR3 is CASSKGTGLAGGGPRELFF. The CDR3 region has the DNA TGTGCCAGCAGCAAAGGCACGGGACTAGCGGGAGGAGGTCCCCGGGAGCTGTTTTTT.